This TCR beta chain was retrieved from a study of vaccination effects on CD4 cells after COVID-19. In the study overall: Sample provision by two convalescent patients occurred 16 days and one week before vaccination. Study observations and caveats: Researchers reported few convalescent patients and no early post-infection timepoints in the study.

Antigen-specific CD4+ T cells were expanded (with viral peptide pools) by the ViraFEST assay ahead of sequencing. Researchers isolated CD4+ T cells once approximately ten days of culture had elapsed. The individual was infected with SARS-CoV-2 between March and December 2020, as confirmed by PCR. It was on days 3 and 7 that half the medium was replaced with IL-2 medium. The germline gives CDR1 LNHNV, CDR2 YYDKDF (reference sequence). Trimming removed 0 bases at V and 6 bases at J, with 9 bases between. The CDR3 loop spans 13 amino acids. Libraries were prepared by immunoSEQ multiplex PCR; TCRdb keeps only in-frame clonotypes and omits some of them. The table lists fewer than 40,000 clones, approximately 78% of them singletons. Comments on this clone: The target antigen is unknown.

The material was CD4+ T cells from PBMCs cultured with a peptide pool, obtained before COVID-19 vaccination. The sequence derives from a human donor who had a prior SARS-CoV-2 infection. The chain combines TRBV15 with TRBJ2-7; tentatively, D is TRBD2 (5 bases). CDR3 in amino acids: CATSREPRGEQYF. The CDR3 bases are TGTGCCACCAGCAGAGAGCCCCGGGGCGAGCAGTACTTC.